The clone carrying this T cell receptor beta chain was detected many times. Its target is unknown. V was cut by 1 base and J by 11 bases, with 6 bases left in between. This CDR3 is 12 amino acids long. Germline V gene lookup returns CDR1 SEHNR and CDR2 FQNEAQ (reference sequence). The sample comes from a study of T cells in Graves' hyperthyroidism and ophthalmopathy. Study-wide context: The initial diagnosis was the point when peripheral blood was collected, ahead of any treatment. Study-level findings and limits: It was a median about 6 months before onset that the model predicted ophthalmopathy. Blood also contained most expanded thyroid clonotypes above 0.001.

It was RNA transcripts that yielded the amplified TCR beta CDR3 regions. The TCR CDR3 was amplified in a first-round RT-PCR using the HTBI primer set. TCRdb processed the multiplex PCR reads anew with MiXCR; each CDR3 protein has one entry. The sample contains 550,000 to 850,000 distinct CDR3 sequences, 15% to 20% of which appear only once. The genes are TRBV7-9 and TRBJ1-6; D is undetermined. The sequenced material came from blood. The sequence came from a woman in her forties or fifties with Graves' hyperthyroidism that later progressed to Graves' ophthalmopathy. The CDR3 here is CASSLGSAPLHF. The DNA of the CDR3 is TGTGCCAGCAGCTTAGGATCGGCACCCCTCCACTTT.